Sequencing of this T cell receptor (beta chain) was carried out in a study of T-cell memory formation after mild COVID-19. CDR3 length: 14 residues. In germline, CDR1 is MNHEY, CDR2 SMNVEV (reference sequence). Via MiXCR, TCRdb re-called the 5' RACE reads, giving one row per CDR3 protein. The table shows 25,000 to 35,000 distinct CDR3 sequences, with roughly 21% occurring only once. This clonotype has at least ten counts. The germline gene is not matched at one end of the junction; a read error may be the cause. This rearrangement joins TRBV27 to TRBJ2-1, with D uncertain. Specimen: PBMCs or a T cell subset sorted from them (not recorded which). This clonotype was obtained from an adult who had mild COVID-19 (a few samples of this study predate the infection). Cell type and time point are not known. The CDR3 DNA sequence: TGTGCCAGCAGTTTAGGGGTTAGGCAGAAAAGCTGGATCTTC. Translation gives CASSLGVRQKSWIF.